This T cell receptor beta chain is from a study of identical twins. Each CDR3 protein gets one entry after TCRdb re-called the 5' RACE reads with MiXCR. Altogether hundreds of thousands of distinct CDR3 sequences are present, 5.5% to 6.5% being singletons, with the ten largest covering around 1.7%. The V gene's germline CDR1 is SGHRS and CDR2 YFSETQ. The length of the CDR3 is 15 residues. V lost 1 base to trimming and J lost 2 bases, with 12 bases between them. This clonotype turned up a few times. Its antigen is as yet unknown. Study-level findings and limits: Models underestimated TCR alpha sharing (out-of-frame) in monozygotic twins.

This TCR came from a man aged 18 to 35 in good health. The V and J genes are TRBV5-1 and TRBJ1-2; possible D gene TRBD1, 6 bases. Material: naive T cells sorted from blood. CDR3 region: CASSLNQGRNYGYTF. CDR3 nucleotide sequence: TGCGCCAGCAGCTTGAACCAGGGGCGAAACTATGGCTACACCTTC.